Presented here are 19 T cell receptor beta chains from one specimen sequenced in a study of blood T cell repertoires in COVID-19. Generated by immunoSEQ multiplex PCR, the TCRdb table keeps only in-frame clones and is missing some. The repertoire holds about 210,000 clones, with 70% to 90% as singletons. Sequencing was done on a sample of peripheral blood. These TCRs come from a human donor in a cohort sampled during active COVID-19.

V and J are TRBV3-1 (or the pseudogene TRBV3-2) and TRBJ2-3; no clear D. Per germline, CDR1 LGHDT and CDR2 YNNKEL (reference sequence). There are 12 residues in the CDR3. With 4 bases removed from V and 6 bases from J, the gap between germline ends came to 8 bases. The CDR3 loop reads CASSPHMDTQYF. The CDR3 nucleotides are TGTGCCAGCAGCCCTCACATGGATACGCAGTATTTT.

The table lists this clone with a count of one. This sequence joins TRBV24-1 and TRBJ2-2; D unclear. The CDR3 is made up of 14 amino acids. The germline V gene has CDR1 KGHDR and CDR2 SFDVKD. V was clipped by 1 base and J by 7 bases, with 9 bases between them. CDR3 in amino acids: CATSDFSGVGELFF. CDR3 DNA sequence: TGTGCCACCAGTGATTTTTCGGGTGTCGGGGAGCTGTTTTTT.

The chain couples TRBV5-1 to TRBJ1-4, with a possible D match to TRBD1 (5 bases). Germline V gene data show CDR1 as SGHRS and CDR2 as YFSETQ. V gave up 4 bases and J gave up 10 bases, with 17 bases separating them. CDR3 length: 14 amino acids. The CDR3 protein is CASSPGGGGRKLFF. Written as DNA, the CDR3 is TGCGCCAGCAGCCCGGGCGGGGGAGGTCGAAAACTGTTTTTT.

The J gene is TRBJ1-2, the V gene TRBV3-1 (or the pseudogene TRBV3-2); the D is unclear. The CDR3 spans 14 residues. Germline loops: CDR1 LGHDT, CDR2 YNNKEL (reference sequence). V lost 3 bases and J lost 6, with 14 bases in between. The CDR3 nucleotides are TGTGCCAGCAGCCAGGCCAGAGGGAGCAATGGCTACACCTTC. It specifies CASSQARGSNGYTF.

The chain uses TRBV19 and TRBJ1-5; D gene ambiguous. CDR1 and CDR2 (germline): LNHDA, SQIVND (reference sequence). CDR3 length: 15 amino acids. The ends were cut back, 3 bases at V and 5 bases at J, with 14 bases in the middle. The CDR3 protein is CASSIFPGNDQPQHF. The CDR3 DNA is TGTGCCAGTAGTATTTTTCCAGGAAACGATCAGCCCCAGCATTTT. Supplemented by reference TRBV19 and TRBJ1-5, the full variable domain reads DGGITQSPKYLFRKEGQNVTLSCEQNLNHDAMYWYRQDPGQGLRLIYYSQIVNDFQKGDIAEGYSVSREKKESFPLTVTSAQKNPTAFYLCASSIFPGNDQPQHFGDGTRLSIL.

This clone has only a few counts. This CDR3 is also generated by other DNA sequences in the sample. The rearrangement joins TRBV20-1 to TRBJ2-5; D is unresolved. CDR1 is DFQATT, CDR2 SNEGSKA, per germline (reference sequence). V was trimmed by 4 bases and J by 2 bases, leaving 2 bases between them. The length of the CDR3 is 10 residues. The CDR3 DNA is TGCAGTGCTACACAAGAGACCCAGTACTTC. Its translation is CSATQETQYF.

J is TRBJ1-2 and V is TRBV3-1 (or the pseudogene TRBV3-2); 9 positions match TRBD1. This CDR3 comprises 15 residues. Germline CDR1 and CDR2: LGHDT and YNNKEL (reference sequence). V dropped 4 bases and J dropped 6; count of bases not matched to a gene: 9. The CDR3: CASSPKQGAQHGYTF. The CDR3 DNA reads TGTGCCAGCAGCCCTAAACAGGGGGCGCAACATGGCTACACCTTC.

Points on this clone: This may come from a read error, since a much larger clone is one base off. The gene calls are TRBV28 and TRBJ1-1, with TRBD1 matching over 11 bases. The length of the CDR3 is 14 residues. The V gene's germline CDR1 is MDHEN and CDR2 SYDVKM. The junction had 3 bases not matched to a gene; V was cut back by 5 bases and J by 4 bases. Here the CDR3 reads CASSPGTGGTEAFF. The CDR3 region has the DNA TGTGCCAGCAGTCCAGGGACAGGGGGCACTGAAGCTTTCTTT.

This chain uses TRBV10-3 with TRBJ1-1; maybe TRBD1 (6 bases). Germline CDR1 reads ENHRY; CDR2 reads SYGVKD. CDR3 length: 14 amino acids. V was shortened by 4 bases and J by 4 bases, with 13 bases between the two germline ends. The CDR3, as DNA: TGTGCCATCAGTGTAGGGGGGGGGAGCACTGAAGCTTTCTTT. Translated: CAISVGGGSTEAFF.

The chain uses TRBV18 and TRBJ1-2; D unresolved. In germline, CDR1 is KGHSH, CDR2 LQKENI. The CDR3 spans 14 residues. Between the trimmed V and J ends, which lost 0 bases and 8 bases, there was a span of 13 bases. CDR3 protein: CASSPPGGFEGYTF. In DNA, the CDR3 is TGTGCCAGCTCACCACCGGGAGGGTTTGAGGGCTACACCTTC.

In this sample, this clone turned up many times. CDR3 sequence reads: CASSLGRNTEAFF. CDR3 sequence (DNA): TGTGCCAGCAGCTTGGGCAGGAACACTGAAGCTTTCTTT. The V gene is TRBV11-2, the J gene TRBJ1-1; no clear D. This CDR3 spans 13 amino acids. Between the trimmed V and J ends, which lost 3 bases and 1 base, there was a span of 6 bases. The germline CDR1 and CDR2 sequences are SGHAT and FQNNGV.

The chain has TRBV11-2 and TRBJ1-6, with 7 bases matching TRBD1. The CDR3 extends over 15 amino acids. The germline V gene encodes CDR1 SGHAT and CDR2 FQNNGV. After removal of 3 bases from V and 7 bases from J, the junction contained 6 bases not matched to a gene. Here the CDR3 DNA reads TGTGCCAGCAGCTTTAGTGGCAGGGGGAATTCACCCCTCCACTTT. This sequence encodes CASSFSGRGNSPLHF.

The chain is built from TRBV18 and TRBJ1-5, with D uncertain. The length of the CDR3 is 12 residues. Per germline, CDR1 KGHSH and CDR2 LQKENI. Trimming removed 8 bases from V and 3 bases from J, with 8 bases in between. The CDR3 bases are TGTGCCAGCGCGCTGCCCAATCAGCCCCAGCATTTT. This gives the protein CASALPNQPQHF.

The genes are TRBV2 and TRBJ2-1, with D possibly being TRBD1 (6 bases). CDR1 and CDR2 from the germline V gene are SNHLY and FYNNEI. V lost 6 bases to trimming and J lost 8 bases, with 14 bases between them. This CDR3 spans 13 amino acids. This CDR3 is CASSLGHIDEQFF. CDR3 DNA: TGTGCCAGCAGCCTGGGACATATCGATGAGCAGTTCTTC.

The chain joins TRBV19 to TRBJ1-1, with D possibly matching TRBD1 (5 bases). CDR3 length equals 15 residues. With 0 bases removed from V and 1 base from J, the gap between germline ends came to 9 bases. The V gene's germline CDR1 is LNHDA and CDR2 SQIVND (reference sequence). CDR3 amino acids: CASSIEGQPNTEAFF. DNA for the CDR3: TGTGCCAGTAGTATAGAGGGGCAGCCGAACACTGAAGCTTTCTTT. The full variable domain, with the rest looked up from reference TRBV19 and TRBJ1-1, is DGGITQSPKYLFRKEGQNVTLSCEQNLNHDAMYWYRQDPGQGLRLIYYSQIVNDFQKGDIAEGYSVSREKKESFPLTVTSAQKNPTAFYLCASSIEGQPNTEAFFGQGTRLTVV.

CDR3 bases: TGCGCCAGCAGCCGAGGACAGGGGTTGGTTGGTGGCTACACCTTC. Translated, it gives CASSRGQGLVGGYTF. V and J are TRBV5-1 and TRBJ1-2; 9 nucleotides line up with TRBD1. Trimming took 4 bases from V and 7 from J; bases not matched to a gene: 11. The V gene's germline CDR1 is SGHRS and CDR2 YFSETQ. The CDR3 covers 15 residues. The entire variable domain, with the rest obtained from reference TRBV5-1 and TRBJ1-2, is as follows: KAGVTQTPRYLIKTRGQQVTLSCSPISGHRSVSWYQQTPGQGLQFLFEYFSETQRNKGNFPGRFSGRQFSNSRSEMNVSTLELGDSALYLCASSRGQGLVGGYTFGSGTRLTVV.

This rearrangement joins TRBV25-1 to TRBJ2-3; D is unresolved. CDR3 length: 13 residues. Germline V gene data show CDR1 as MGHDK and CDR2 as SYGVNS. V lost 2 bases and J 6 bases, leaving 9 bases between the germline ends. The CDR3 sequence: CASSEPERDTQYF. The CDR3 DNA reads as TGTGCCAGCAGTGAACCCGAACGGGATACGCAGTATTTT.

The chain carries TRBV4-2 and TRBJ1-1; D is ambiguous. Trimming took off 1 base at V and 0 bases at J, with 12 bases between the two ends. The CDR3 contains 16 residues. Germline CDR1 LGHNA, CDR2 YNFKEQ. CDR3 sequence (DNA): TGTGCCAGCAGCCAAGGTCCGGGTTTGGTGAACACTGAAGCTTTCTTT. Its translation is CASSQGPGLVNTEAFF.

This rearrangement joins TRBV29-1 to TRBJ1-5; 12 bases match TRBD1. The CDR3 is made up of 15 amino acids. CDR1 and CDR2 (germline): SQVTM, ANQGSEA. Trimming cost V 7 bases and J 2 bases; bases outside gene matches: 6. This chain's CDR3 is CSAGTGGNGNQPQHF. The CDR3, as DNA: TGCAGCGCTGGGACAGGGGGCAATGGCAATCAGCCCCAGCATTTT.